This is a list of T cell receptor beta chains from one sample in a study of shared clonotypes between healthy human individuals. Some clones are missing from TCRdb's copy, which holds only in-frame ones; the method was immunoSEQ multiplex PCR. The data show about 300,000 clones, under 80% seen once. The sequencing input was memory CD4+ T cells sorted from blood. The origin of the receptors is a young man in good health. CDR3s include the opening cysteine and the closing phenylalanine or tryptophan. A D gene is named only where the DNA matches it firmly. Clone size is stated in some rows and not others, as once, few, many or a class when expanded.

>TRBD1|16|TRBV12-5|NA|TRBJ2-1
TGTGCTAGTGGTTTGCAGGACAGGGGTTCGGGCAATGAGCAGTTCTTC
CASGLQDRGSGNEQFF
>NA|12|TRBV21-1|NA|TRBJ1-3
TGTGCCAGCAGCACACAACGGGGGCCGATATATTTT
CASSTQRGPIYF
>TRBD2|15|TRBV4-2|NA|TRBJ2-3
TGTGCCAGCAGCCAAGACCTAGCGGGTGGAGATACGCAGTATTTT
CASSQDLAGGDTQYF
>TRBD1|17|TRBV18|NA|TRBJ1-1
TGTGCCAGCTCACCATTGGACAGGGAGCCTAGCTGGACTGAAGCTTTCTTT
CASSPLDREPSWTEAFF
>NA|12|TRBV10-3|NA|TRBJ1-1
TGTGCCATCGGGGAGCCGAACACTGAAGCTTTCTTT
CAIGEPNTEAFF
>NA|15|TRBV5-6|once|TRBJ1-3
TGTGCCAGCAGCCTCTCGGCTTCCTCTGGAAACACCATATATTTT
CASSLSASSGNTIYF
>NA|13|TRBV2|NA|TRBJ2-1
TGTGCCAGCAGTGTGCAGGGATCCAATGAGCAGTTCTTC
CASSVQGSNEQFF
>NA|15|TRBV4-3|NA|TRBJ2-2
TGCGCCAGCAGCCAAGAGAGTTCACCTACCGGGGAGCTGTTTTTT
CASSQESSPTGELFF
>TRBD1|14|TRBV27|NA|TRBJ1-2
TGTGCCAGCAGTCGACTGACAGGGCTCTATGGCTACACCTTC
CASSRLTGLYGYTF
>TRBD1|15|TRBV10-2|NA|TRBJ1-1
TGCGCCAGCAGCAACTATGGACAGGGCGCCACTGAAGCTTTCTTT
CASSNYGQGATEAFF
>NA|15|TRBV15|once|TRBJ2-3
TGTGCCACCAGCAGAGGCGGCAGCCCCACAGATACGCAGTATTTT
CATSRGGSPTDTQYF
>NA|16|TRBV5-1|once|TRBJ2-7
TGCGCCAGCAGCTTTAAAGGGGACGCGGGAACCTACGAGCAGTACTTC
CASSFKGDAGTYEQYF
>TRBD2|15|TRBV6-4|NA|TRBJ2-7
TGTGCCAGCAGTCCCGGACTAGCGGGAGTCTACGAGCAGTACTTC
CASSPGLAGVYEQYF
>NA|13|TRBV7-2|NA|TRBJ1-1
TGTGCCAGCAGCTTTCAAAGTGGCACTGAAGCTTTCTTT
CASSFQSGTEAFF
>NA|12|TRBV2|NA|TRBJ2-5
TGTGCCAGCAGGAGGGGGAAAGAGACCCAGTACTTC
CASRRGKETQYF
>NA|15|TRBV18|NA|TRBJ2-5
TGTGCCAGCTCACCACCGTACTCTAGACAGGAGACCCAGTACTTC
CASSPPYSRQETQYF
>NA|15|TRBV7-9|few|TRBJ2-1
TGTGCCAGCAGCTTATTGGCTAGCTCCTACAATGAGCAGTTCTTC
CASSLLASSYNEQFF
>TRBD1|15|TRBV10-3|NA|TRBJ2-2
TGTGCCATCAGTAGCGGGACAGGGGGATCCGGGGAGCTGTTTTTT
CAISSGTGGSGELFF
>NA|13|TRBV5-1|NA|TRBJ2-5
TGCGCCAGCAGCTTGAACCCGCAAGAGACCCAGTACTTC
CASSLNPQETQYF
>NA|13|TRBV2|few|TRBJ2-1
TGTGCCAGCAGTAAGGACAGAATCAATGAGCAGTTCTTC
CASSKDRINEQFF
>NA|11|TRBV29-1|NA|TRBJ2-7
TGCAGCGTTGAAGAGGTCTACGAGCAGTACTTC
CSVEEVYEQYF
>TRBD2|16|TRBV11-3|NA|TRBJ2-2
TGTGCCAGCAGCACGGGACTAGCGGGAGGGCCCGGGGAGCTGTTTTTT
CASSTGLAGGPGELFF
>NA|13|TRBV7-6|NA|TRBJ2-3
TGTGCCAGCAGCTTATCCCGACTAGATACGCAGTATTTT
CASSLSRLDTQYF
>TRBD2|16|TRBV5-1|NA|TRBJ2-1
TGCGCCAGCAGCTTCCAAGCGGGCGGGAGGGACAATGAGCAGTTCTTC
CASSFQAGGRDNEQFF
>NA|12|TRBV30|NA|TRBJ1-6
TGTGCCTGGAGTCCGGGGAATTCACCCCTCCACTTT
CAWSPGNSPLHF
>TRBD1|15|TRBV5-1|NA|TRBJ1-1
TGCGCCAGCAGCGACCTAACCACAGGGGACACTGAAGCTTTCTTT
CASSDLTTGDTEAFF
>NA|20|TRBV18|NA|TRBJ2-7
TGTGCCAGCTCACCGGGAGGGGGGGATCTCTGGGGCCGGGCACTCTCCGAGCAGTACTTC
CASSPGGGDLWGRALSEQYF